These 23 T cell receptor beta chains were all obtained from the same sample, sequenced in a study of CD8 T cells in ankylosing spondylitis. Whole-study results and caveats: Apparently characteristic of ankylosing spondylitis blood was a TCR beta motif (under ten highly homologous variants).

Their target antigens are unknown. TCRdb fed the 5' RACE reads into MiXCR, producing one record per CDR3 protein. The table shows approximately 140,000 distinct CDR3 sequences, with roughly a sixth occurring only once. Sequenced material: blood, either unsorted or a sorted T cell fraction (not recorded which). Receptor source: a male donor with ankylosing spondylitis.

This clonotype was counted between two and nine times. The V call is TRBV29-1, the J call TRBJ2-5, with 11 bases that match TRBD2. This CDR3 contains 14 residues. Trimming removed 3 bases from V and 7 bases from J; junction bases left unmatched: 7. Germline V lookup: CDR1 SQVTM, CDR2 ANQGSEA. The CDR3 reads CSVDRSGRDGTQYF. The CDR3 DNA follows: TGCAGCGTTGACCGTAGCGGGAGGGATGGGACCCAGTACTTC.

This clonotype came up a few times. The chain recombines TRBV7-9 with TRBJ2-5; 14 bases are a match to TRBD2. The V gene's germline CDR1 is SEHNR and CDR2 FQNEAQ (reference sequence). V lost 1 base to trimming and J lost 5 bases; unmatched junction nucleotides: 3. CDR3 length equals 16 residues. The DNA of the CDR3 is TGTGCCAGCAGCTTAGAGGGACTAGCGGGAGAGGAGACCCAGTACTTC. This gives the protein CASSLEGLAGEETQYF.

This clonotype is labeled large. The chain couples TRBV27 to TRBJ1-5; D might be TRBD1 (5 bases). Germline assignment: CDR1 MNHEY and CDR2 SMNVEV (reference sequence). The V and J ends lost 4 bases and 0 bases respectively, with 10 bases between them. The length of the CDR3 is 15 residues. This CDR3 is CASSSRAYSNQPQHF. The CDR3 bases are TGTGCCAGCAGTTCCAGGGCTTATAGCAATCAGCCCCAGCATTTT.

A few counts support this clonotype. The rearrangement uses TRBV4-1 and TRBJ2-7; D might be TRBD1 (6 bases). CDR1 is MGHRA, CDR2 YSYEKL, per germline. The CDR3 loop spans 14 amino acids. Trimming left V 5 bases short and J 4 bases short, with 15 bases between. CDR3 nucleotides: TGCGCCAGCAGCGAGGGGGATTTAGGGTACGAGCAGTACTTC. It specifies CASSEGDLGYEQYF.

The chain carries TRBV20-1 and TRBJ2-1; D gene ambiguous. The germline V and J ends were trimmed by 3 bases and 6 bases, with 9 bases remaining between them. The CDR3 contains 12 residues. CDR1 is DFQATT, CDR2 SNEGSKA, per germline (reference sequence). DNA for the CDR3: TGCAGTGCTAGTGACGGCGGCAATGAGCAGTTCTTC. Protein product: CSASDGGNEQFF.

The V gene is TRBV27, the J gene TRBJ2-7, with a weak D call TRBD2 (6 bases). V was pared by 2 bases and J by 3 bases, with 14 bases between. The germline CDR1 and CDR2 sequences are MNHEY and SMNVEV (reference sequence). This CDR3 spans 15 amino acids. The CDR3 is CASSLSPAGVYEQYF. The CDR3 region has the DNA TGTGCCAGCAGTTTAAGTCCAGCGGGTGTCTACGAGCAGTACTTC.

The chain employs TRBV7-3 and TRBJ2-7, with 10 bases lining up with TRBD1. The CDR3 totals 15 residues. CDR1 SGHTA and CDR2 FQGTGA come from the germline V gene. J lost 1 base, V lost 3 bases, and 3 bases had no gene match. The chain's CDR3 is CASSFWDRGSYEQYF. The DNA of the CDR3 is TGTGCCAGCAGCTTCTGGGACAGGGGTTCCTACGAGCAGTACTTC.

The chain carries TRBV7-2 and TRBJ2-1, with D perhaps matching TRBD1 or TRBD2 (5 bases each). The CDR3 has 17 amino acids. Trimming pared 5 bases from V and 8 bases from J, leaving 25 bases between. Germline values: CDR1 SGHTA, CDR2 FQGNSA. CDR3 amino acids: CASSPRFGAEPLDEQFF. CDR3 sequence (DNA): TGTGCCAGCAGCCCGAGGTTCGGGGCGGAGCCCCTCGATGAGCAGTTCTTC.

This clonotype was seen only a few times. The DNA for the CDR3 is TGTGCCAGCAGTGGGATTACGACAGCCCTCAATGAGCAGTTCTTC. This gives the protein CASSGITTALNEQFF. The chain links TRBV2 to TRBJ2-1; D might be TRBD1 (5 bases). The CDR3 has 15 residues. The V end lost 4 bases, the J end lost 6 bases, and 16 bases lay between the germline ends. The germline gives CDR1 SNHLY, CDR2 FYNNEI. Using reference TRBV2 and TRBJ2-1 for the parts outside the CDR3, the full variable domain is EPEVTQTPSHQVTQMGQEVILRCVPISNHLYFYWYRQILGQKVEFLVSFYNNEISEKSEIFDDQFSVERPDGSNFTLKIRSTKLEDSAMYFCASSGITTALNEQFFGPGTRLTVL.

The genes are TRBV18 and TRBJ2-3, with D tentatively TRBD2 (6 bases). V gave up 2 bases and J gave up 1 base, with 13 bases separating them. The germline V gene has CDR1 KGHSH and CDR2 LQKENI. This CDR3 comprises 16 residues. The CDR3 is CASSPTGGGGTDTQYF. CDR3 nucleotide sequence: TGTGCCAGCTCACCAACAGGAGGCGGGGGCACAGATACGCAGTATTTT.

V gene TRBV7-2 combines with J gene TRBJ2-4; no reliable D call. Germline CDR1 SGHTA, CDR2 FQGNSA. This CDR3 has 16 residues. V was clipped by 1 base and J by 0 bases, with 10 bases between them. The CDR3 reads CASSLVVGLAKNIQYF. The CDR3 coding sequence is TGTGCCAGCAGCTTAGTTGTCGGTCTAGCCAAAAACATTCAGTACTTC.

The CDR3 DNA is TGCGCCAGCAGCCAAGAGGGGGGGCTGGACTATGGCTACACCTTC. Amino acid sequence: CASSQEGGLDYGYTF. V usage is TRBV4-1 and J usage is TRBJ1-2; possible D gene TRBD1, 6 bases. The CDR3 runs to 15 residues. The V gene's germline CDR1 is MGHRA and CDR2 YSYEKL. The ends were cut back, 0 bases at V and 3 bases at J, with 11 bases in the middle.

This clonotype showed up just a few times. V gene TRBV6-1 combines with J gene TRBJ2-1, with 11 nucleotides matching TRBD2. V shed 8 bases, J shed 7 bases, and the junction held 4 bases outside the gene matches. The CDR3 has 13 amino acids. The germline V gene has CDR1 MNHNS and CDR2 SASEGT. The CDR3 loop is CASGWTSGNEQFF. Written as DNA, the CDR3 is TGTGCCAGCGGATGGACTAGCGGGAATGAGCAGTTCTTC.

The chain has TRBV28 and TRBJ2-7; D may be TRBD1 (5 bases). This CDR3 has 13 residues. Trimming took off 6 bases at V and 0 bases at J, with 9 bases between the two ends. Germline lookup yields CDR1 MDHEN and CDR2 SYDVKM. CDR3 sequence reads: CASSDQGSYEQYF. CDR3 bases: TGTGCCAGCAGCGATCAGGGCTCCTACGAGCAGTACTTC.

This sequence joins TRBV6-5 and TRBJ2-2; D is undetermined. The germline V gene encodes CDR1 MNHEY and CDR2 SVGAGI. The length of the CDR3 is 13 residues. The V end lost 2 bases, the J end lost 6 bases, and 7 bases lay between the germline ends. For the CDR3, the DNA is TGTGCCAGCAGTTACCTCCCCGCCGGGGAGCTGTTTTTT. Protein sequence: CASSYLPAGELFF.

This clonotype appeared a few times. The chain uses TRBV29-1 and TRBJ2-7; TRBD2 aligns across 7 bases. The ends lost 7 bases at V and 3 bases at J; junction bases unmatched: 6. The CDR3 sequence is 12 residues long. Germline assignment: CDR1 SQVTM and CDR2 ANQGSEA. Here the CDR3 DNA reads TGCAGCGCCTGGGGGGAGGGCTACGAGCAGTACTTC. This codes for CSAWGEGYEQYF.

A note on this clonotype: A much larger clone differs by one base, so this may be a read error. CDR3 nucleotides: TGCAGCGTTGAAAGGACTATCGATGAGCAGTTCTTC. Residues: CSVERTIDEQFF. This chain joins TRBV29-1 and TRBJ2-1, with D possibly matching TRBD2 (6 bases). The CDR3 spans 12 residues. The V end was cut by 2 bases, the J end by 8 bases, with 10 bases between. In germline, CDR1 is SQVTM, CDR2 ANQGSEA.

This clonotype has a single count. This chain connects TRBV20-1 to TRBJ2-7; no definite D call. Per the germline V gene, CDR1 is DFQATT and CDR2 is SNEGSKA (reference sequence). CDR3 size: 13 residues. Trimming cost V 3 bases and J 1 base, with 10 bases left between them. The CDR3 here is CSASSIQSYEQYF. CDR3 bases: TGCAGTGCTAGTTCCATCCAATCCTACGAGCAGTACTTC.

In its sample, this clonotype was seen a few times. The genes are TRBV7-8 and TRBJ2-7; TRBD1 matches at 8 bases. The CDR3 is 15 amino acids. Losses at the gene ends were 1 base for V and 0 bases for J; bases not matched to a gene: 2. CDR1 is SGHVS and CDR2 is FQNEAQ in the germline V gene. CDR3 region: CASSLGTGRSYEQYF. In DNA, the CDR3 is TGTGCCAGCAGCTTAGGGACAGGGCGCTCCTACGAGCAGTACTTC.

This clonotype appeared many times. Here the CDR3 reads CASSPPRDRGYEQYF. The CDR3, as DNA: TGTGCCAGCAGTCCGCCCCGGGACAGGGGGTACGAGCAGTACTTC. The chain joins TRBV12-3 or TRBV12-4 to TRBJ2-7; 11 bases are a match to TRBD1. CDR3 size: 15 residues. V shed 5 bases, J shed 4 bases, and the junction held 7 bases outside the gene matches.

This clonotype came up a few times. V and J are TRBV30 and TRBJ2-3; D remains unclear. V was cut by 0 bases and J by 2 bases, with 6 bases left in between. This CDR3 is 13 amino acids long. Germline V gives CDR1 GTSNPN, CDR2 SVGIG (reference sequence). The CDR3, as DNA: TGTGCCTGGAGTGTCTGGGTCACAGATACGCAGTATTTT. Translated, it gives CAWSVWVTDTQYF.

This chain links TRBV5-1 with TRBJ1-1; D may be TRBD1 (6 bases). Deletions cut 6 bases from V and 5 bases from J, with 14 bases between. The CDR3 extends over 13 amino acids. The germline V gene has CDR1 SGHRS and CDR2 YFSETQ. CDR3 in DNA: TGCGCCAGCAATGCAGGGGCGGAAACTGAAGCTTTCTTT. The encoded protein is CASNAGAETEAFF.

The chain carries TRBV27 and TRBJ2-3; D may be TRBD2 (6 bases). The CDR3 totals 13 residues. Germline CDR1 is MNHEY and CDR2 is SMNVEV (reference sequence). Trimming removed 9 bases at V and 4 bases at J, with 14 bases between. As DNA, the CDR3 is TGTGCCAGTTCTAGCGAGATGGCAGATACGCAGTATTTT. This translates into CASSSEMADTQYF.